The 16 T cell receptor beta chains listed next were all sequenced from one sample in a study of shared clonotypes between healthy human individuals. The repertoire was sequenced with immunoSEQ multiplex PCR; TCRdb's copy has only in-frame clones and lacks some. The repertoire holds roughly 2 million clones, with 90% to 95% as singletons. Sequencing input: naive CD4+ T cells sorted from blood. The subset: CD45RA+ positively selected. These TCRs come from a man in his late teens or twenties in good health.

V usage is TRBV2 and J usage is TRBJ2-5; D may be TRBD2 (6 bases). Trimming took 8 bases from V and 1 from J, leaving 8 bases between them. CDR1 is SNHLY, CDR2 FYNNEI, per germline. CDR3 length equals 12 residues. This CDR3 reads CASLASQETQYF. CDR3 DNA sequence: TGTGCCAGCCTAGCGTCCCAAGAGACCCAGTACTTC.

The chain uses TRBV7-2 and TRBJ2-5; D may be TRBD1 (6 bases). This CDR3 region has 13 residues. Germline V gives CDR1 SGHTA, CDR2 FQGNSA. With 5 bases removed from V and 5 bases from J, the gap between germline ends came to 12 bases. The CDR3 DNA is TGTGCCAGCAGCCCACAGGGTACCGAGACCCAGTACTTC. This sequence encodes CASSPQGTETQYF.

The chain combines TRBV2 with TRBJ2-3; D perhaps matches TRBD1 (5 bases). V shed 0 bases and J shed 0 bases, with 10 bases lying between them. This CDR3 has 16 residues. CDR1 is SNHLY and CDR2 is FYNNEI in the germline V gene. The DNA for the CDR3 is TGTGCCAGCAGTGAAGCCGCAGGGTCTAGCACAGATACGCAGTATTTT. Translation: CASSEAAGSSTDTQYF.

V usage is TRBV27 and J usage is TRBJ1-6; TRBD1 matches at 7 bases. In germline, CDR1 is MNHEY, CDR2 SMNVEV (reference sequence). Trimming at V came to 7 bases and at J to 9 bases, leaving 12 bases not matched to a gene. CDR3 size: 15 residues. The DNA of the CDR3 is TGTGCCAGCACTGACACCGGGACAGCCCTTTCACCCCTCCACTTT. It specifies CASTDTGTALSPLHF.

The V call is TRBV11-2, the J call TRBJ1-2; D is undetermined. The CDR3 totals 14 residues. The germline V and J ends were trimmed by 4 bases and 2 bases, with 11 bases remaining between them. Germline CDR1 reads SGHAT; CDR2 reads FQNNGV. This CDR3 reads CASSSTGANYGYTF. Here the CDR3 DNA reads TGTGCCAGCAGCTCCACTGGCGCCAACTATGGCTACACCTTC.

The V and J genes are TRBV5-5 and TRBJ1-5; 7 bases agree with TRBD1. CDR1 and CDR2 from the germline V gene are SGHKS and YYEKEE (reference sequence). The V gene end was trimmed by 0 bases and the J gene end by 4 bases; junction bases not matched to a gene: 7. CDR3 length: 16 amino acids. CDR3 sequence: CASSLVLTGSNQPQHF. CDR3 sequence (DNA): TGTGCCAGCAGCTTGGTCCTGACAGGGTCAAATCAGCCCCAGCATTTT.

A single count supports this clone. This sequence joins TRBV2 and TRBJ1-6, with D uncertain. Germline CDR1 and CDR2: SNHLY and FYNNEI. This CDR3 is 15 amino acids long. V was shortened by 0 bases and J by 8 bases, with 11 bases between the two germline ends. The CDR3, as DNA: TGTGCCAGCAGTGAAGCACGGGTTTTCGATTCACCCCTCCACTTT. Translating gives CASSEARVFDSPLHF.

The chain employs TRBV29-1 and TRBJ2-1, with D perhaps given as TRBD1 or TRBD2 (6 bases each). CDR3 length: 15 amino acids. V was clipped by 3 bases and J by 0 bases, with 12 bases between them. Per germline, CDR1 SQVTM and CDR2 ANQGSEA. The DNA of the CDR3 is TGCAGCGTTGACGATAAGGGGGGCTCCTACAATGAGCAGTTCTTC. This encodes CSVDDKGGSYNEQFF.

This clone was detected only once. The CDR3 nucleotides are TGTGCCAGCAGCTCTCGGGGGACAGGGGGCACAGATACGCAGTATTTT. This codes for CASSSRGTGGTDTQYF. The rearrangement uses TRBV9 and TRBJ2-3; 10 bases map to TRBD1. Germline CDR1 and CDR2: SGDLS and YYNGEE. The CDR3 loop spans 16 amino acids. V was pared by 4 bases and J by 1 base, with 6 bases of the junction left unmatched.

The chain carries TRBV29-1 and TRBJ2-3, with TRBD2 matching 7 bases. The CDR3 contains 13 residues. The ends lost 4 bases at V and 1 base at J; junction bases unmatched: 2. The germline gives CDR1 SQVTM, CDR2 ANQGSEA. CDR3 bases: TGCAGCGTTGGGGGGAGGGGCACAGATACGCAGTATTTT. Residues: CSVGGRGTDTQYF.

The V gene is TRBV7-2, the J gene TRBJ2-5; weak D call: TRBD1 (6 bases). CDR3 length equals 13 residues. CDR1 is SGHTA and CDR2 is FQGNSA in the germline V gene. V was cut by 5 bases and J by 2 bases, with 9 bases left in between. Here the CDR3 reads CASSPGQQETQYF. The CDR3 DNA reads TGTGCCAGCAGCCCTGGACAGCAAGAGACCCAGTACTTC.

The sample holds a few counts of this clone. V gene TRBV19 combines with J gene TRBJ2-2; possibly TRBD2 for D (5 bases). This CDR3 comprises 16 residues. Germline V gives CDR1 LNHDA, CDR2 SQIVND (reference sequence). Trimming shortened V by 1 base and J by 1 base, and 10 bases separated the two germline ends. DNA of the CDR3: TGTGCCAGTAGTATAGGGAGCGGAGTGAACACCGGGGAGCTGTTTTTT. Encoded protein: CASSIGSGVNTGELFF.

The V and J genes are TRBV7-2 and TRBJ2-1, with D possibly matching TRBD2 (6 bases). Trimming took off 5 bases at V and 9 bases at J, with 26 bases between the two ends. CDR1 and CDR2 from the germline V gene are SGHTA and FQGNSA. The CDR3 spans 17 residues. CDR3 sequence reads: CASSRKTSPERGSEQFF. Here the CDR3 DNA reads TGTGCCAGCAGCCGAAAGACTAGTCCTGAGCGAGGATCTGAGCAGTTCTTC.

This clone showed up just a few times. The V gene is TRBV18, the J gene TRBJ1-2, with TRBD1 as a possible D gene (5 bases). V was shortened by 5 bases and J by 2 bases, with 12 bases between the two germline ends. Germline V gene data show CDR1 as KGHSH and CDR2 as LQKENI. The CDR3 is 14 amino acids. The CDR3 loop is CASSWDFTNYGYTF. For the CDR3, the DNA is TGTGCCAGCTCATGGGACTTCACGAACTATGGCTACACCTTC.

DNA of the CDR3: TGCAGCGTTAACCAGGGACTCACCTACGAGCAGTACTTC. It is translated as CSVNQGLTYEQYF. The chain is built from TRBV29-1 and TRBJ2-7, with a possible D match to TRBD2 (6 bases). Germline V lookup: CDR1 SQVTM, CDR2 ANQGSEA. The CDR3 sequence is 13 residues long. Deletions cut 5 bases from V and 2 bases from J, with 13 bases between.

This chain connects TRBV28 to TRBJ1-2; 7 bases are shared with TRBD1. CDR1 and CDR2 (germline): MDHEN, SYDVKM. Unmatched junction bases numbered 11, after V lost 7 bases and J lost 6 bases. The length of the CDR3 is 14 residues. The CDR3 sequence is CASKLLSGGHGYTF. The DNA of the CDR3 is TGTGCCAGCAAGTTACTTTCAGGGGGGCATGGCTACACCTTC.